This T cell receptor (beta chain) comes out of a study of CD8 T cells in Susac syndrome. Reverse transcription of about 0.5 to 1 ug RNA used random hexamers. The method of amplification for TCR beta CDR3 was immunoSEQ multiplex PCR, covering 54 Vbeta and 13 Jbeta. Using its own MiXCR run on the immunoSEQ multiplex PCR reads, TCRdb lists one record per CDR3 protein. In the table there are 150,000 to 200,000 distinct CDR3 sequences, roughly 95% of which are singletons. TEMRA cells underwent FACS enrichment and CD8+ and CD4+ T cells underwent negative isolation. Germline V gene lookup returns CDR1 MGHRA and CDR2 YSYEKL. This CDR3 has 15 amino acids. Trimming cost V 4 bases and J 7 bases; bases outside gene matches: 11. Overall study results and limits: The study admitted that it had a relatively small number of individuals in its TCR sequencing and HLA analysis.

In regard to this clonotype: The target antigen is unknown.

This TCR came from a human donor with multiple sclerosis. V is TRBV4-1 and J is TRBJ2-3; 7 bases match TRBD1. Material for sequencing was CD4+ T cells from PBMCs. The CDR3 nucleotides read TGCGCCAGCAGCCCCGACAGGGCTTCCAGGTATACGCAGTATTTT. Encoded protein: CASSPDRASRYTQYF.